This T cell receptor (beta chain) was recorded in a study of T-cell memory formation after mild COVID-19. The V end lost 6 bases, the J end lost 8 bases, and 17 bases lay between the germline ends. There are 14 residues in the CDR3. This clonotype was seen a few times. TCRdb redid the calling of the 5' RACE reads with MiXCR, one entry per CDR3 protein. The sample records almost 550,000 distinct CDR3 sequences, around 21% being singletons. The V call is TRBV12-3 or TRBV12-4, the J call TRBJ2-1; no reliable D call. What was sequenced was PBMCs or a T cell subset sorted from them (not recorded which). This sequence was found in an adult woman who had mild COVID-19 (a few samples of this study predate the infection). Cell type and time point are not known. As DNA, the CDR3 is TGTGCCAGCAGCCTTGGGCCCATCCAGGATGAGCAGTTCTTC. The encoded protein is CASSLGPIQDEQFF.